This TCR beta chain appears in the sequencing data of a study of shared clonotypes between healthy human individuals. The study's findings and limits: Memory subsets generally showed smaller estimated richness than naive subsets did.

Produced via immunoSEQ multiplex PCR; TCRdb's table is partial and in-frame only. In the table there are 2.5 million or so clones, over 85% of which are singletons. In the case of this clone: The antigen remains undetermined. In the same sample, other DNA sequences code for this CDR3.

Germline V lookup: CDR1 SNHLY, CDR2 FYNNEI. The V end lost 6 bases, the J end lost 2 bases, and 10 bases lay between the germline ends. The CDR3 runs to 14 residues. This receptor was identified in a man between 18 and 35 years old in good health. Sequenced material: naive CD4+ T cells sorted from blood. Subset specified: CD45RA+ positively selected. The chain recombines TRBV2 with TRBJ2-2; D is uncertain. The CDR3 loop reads CASRRTDNTGELFF. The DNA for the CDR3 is TGTGCCAGCAGGCGGACGGATAACACCGGGGAGCTGTTTTTT.